The 28 T cell receptor beta chains below all came from one sample that was sequenced in a study of immune reconstitution after stem cell transplant in scleroderma. TCRdb analysed the RT-PCR reads with MiXCR anew, one entry per CDR3 protein. The sample consists of some 2,200 distinct CDR3 sequences, around 6.5% of them appearing once. This specimen was collected before or after autologous hematopoietic stem cell transplantation (not recorded which). Receptor source: a female donor with systemic sclerosis.

This clonotype is large (0.1 to 1%) in the sample. The chain carries TRBV7-6 and TRBJ1-5; D not certain. Trimming shortened V by 3 bases and J by 9 bases, and 15 bases separated the two germline ends. The CDR3 runs 14 residues. Germline assignment: CDR1 SGHVS and CDR2 FNYEAQ. The CDR3 nucleotides read TGTGCCAGCAGCTTTAGGCAGGCCGGAGGGCCCCAGCATTTT. Amino acids: CASSFRQAGGPQHF.

The genes are TRBV27 and TRBJ2-2, with no clear D. There are 14 residues in the CDR3. Germline-derived CDR1 and CDR2 are MNHEY and SMNVEV (reference sequence). The V end lost 3 bases, the J end lost 2 bases, and 7 bases lay between the germline ends. The CDR3: CASSFEINTGELFF. The CDR3 region has the DNA TGTGCCAGCAGTTTTGAGATAAACACCGGGGAGCTGTTTTTT.

This clonotype was detected only a few times. The chain recombines TRBV20-1 with TRBJ2-2; D is undetermined. V lost 0 bases and J lost 6, with 8 bases in between. The germline CDR1 and CDR2 sequences are DFQATT and SNEGSKA (reference sequence). The CDR3 runs 13 residues. The CDR3 sequence: CSARDLVSGELFF. The CDR3 DNA follows: TGCAGTGCTAGAGATCTGGTTTCCGGGGAGCTGTTTTTT.

In this sample, this clonotype turned up a few times. The chain joins TRBV10-3 to TRBJ1-3, with D maybe TRBD1 (5 bases). The V end was cut by 4 bases, the J end by 0 bases, with 13 bases between. This CDR3 has 16 amino acids. Germline assignment: CDR1 ENHRY and CDR2 SYGVKD. CDR3 in amino acids: CAISGFKQGSGNTIYF. As DNA, the CDR3 is TGTGCCATCAGTGGATTTAAGCAGGGCTCTGGAAACACCATATATTTT.

This clonotype is medium-sized in the sample. The gene calls are TRBV7-8 and TRBJ2-7; no firm D call. The CDR3 runs 13 residues. V lost 5 bases, J lost 2 bases, and 10 bases lay in between. Germline CDR1 is SGHVS and CDR2 is FQNEAQ. DNA of the CDR3: TGTGCCAGCAGCATCGGACGGACCTACGAGCAGTACTTC. Protein product: CASSIGRTYEQYF.

By its share, this clonotype is medium-sized (0.01 to 0.1%). In DNA form, the CDR3 reads TGTGCCAGCAGCCCGACCCTTACAGGGAGCGGCACAGATACGCAGTATTTT. Translated: CASSPTLTGSGTDTQYF. The J gene is TRBJ2-3, the V gene TRBV6-1; perhaps TRBD1 as D (6 bases). Germline CDR1 reads MNHNS; CDR2 reads SASEGT. V lost 6 bases and J lost 1, with 20 bases in between. The CDR3 is made up of 17 amino acids.

This clonotype has a handful of counts. This chain uses TRBV7-2 with TRBJ2-3; 7 bases map to TRBD2. The CDR3 contains 14 residues. In germline, CDR1 is SGHTA, CDR2 FQGNSA. V shed 5 bases, J shed 0 bases, and the junction held 2 bases outside the gene matches. Here the CDR3 reads CASSAGVSTDTQYF. The CDR3 nucleotides are TGTGCCAGCAGCGCGGGGGTTAGCACAGATACGCAGTATTTT.

In its sample, this clonotype ranks as large. The chain recombines TRBV5-1 with TRBJ1-4; TRBD1 matches at 8 bases. Germline values: CDR1 SGHRS, CDR2 YFSETQ. This CDR3 is built from 13 residues. The junction had 6 bases not matched to a gene; V was cut back by 4 bases and J by 10 bases. The DNA for the CDR3 is TGCGCCAGCAGCCCTGGACAGGGAGTAAAACTGTTTTTT. Its protein product is CASSPGQGVKLFF.

By sample share, this clonotype is medium-sized. The chain recombines TRBV24-1 with TRBJ1-4; D is uncertain. The CDR3 spans 13 residues. The V end was cut by 3 bases, the J end by 14 bases, with 15 bases between. Germline V CDR1 and CDR2: KGHDR, SFDVKD. In DNA form, the CDR3 reads TGTGCCACCAGTGATCTTACATCGGGCCGGCTGTTTTTT. It encodes CATSDLTSGRLFF.

In its sample, this clonotype was seen a few times. The V call is TRBV20-1, the J call TRBJ2-7; TRBD2 matches 13 bases. Germline V gene lookup returns CDR1 DFQATT and CDR2 SNEGSKA (reference sequence). V lost 3 bases, J lost 7 bases, and 6 bases stayed unmatched. The CDR3 totals 14 residues. The CDR3 is CSASVTSGGQEQYF. The DNA of the CDR3 is TGCAGTGCTAGTGTGACTAGCGGGGGGCAGGAGCAGTACTTC.

This clonotype is medium-sized in the sample. V is TRBV19 and J is TRBJ2-1; 8 bases line up with TRBD2. Germline assignment: CDR1 LNHDA and CDR2 SQIVND (reference sequence). V lost 6 bases, J lost 1 base, and 11 bases stayed unmatched. This CDR3 has 17 residues. The chain's CDR3 is CASSREGVVLSYNEQFF. The CDR3, as DNA: TGTGCCAGTAGCCGGGAGGGGGTTGTTTTGTCCTACAATGAGCAGTTCTTC.

In its sample, this clonotype is medium-sized. The chain couples TRBV2 to TRBJ2-6; D is uncertain. Trimming removed 4 bases at V and 5 bases at J, with 6 bases between. Per the germline V gene, CDR1 is SNHLY and CDR2 is FYNNEI. The CDR3 covers 13 residues. This chain's CDR3 is CASSAGRANVLTF. The CDR3 bases are TGTGCCAGCAGTGCAGGACGGGCCAACGTCCTGACTTTC.

Relative to its sample, this clonotype is medium-sized. This may be a read error: a much more frequent sequence differs by one nucleotide. The chain employs TRBV6-4 and TRBJ1-2; 8 bases fit TRBD1. The CDR3 has 15 amino acids. CDR1 is MRHNA and CDR2 is SNTAGT in the germline V gene. DNA for the CDR3: TGTGTCAGCAGTGACACGGCACAGGGGGTGGATGGCTACACCTTC. Translated: CVSSDTAQGVDGYTF.

J is TRBJ1-4 and V is TRBV2; D call uncertain. CDR3 length: 15 residues. The germline V gene has CDR1 SNHLY and CDR2 FYNNEI. Trimming shortened V by 3 bases and J by 8 bases, and 16 bases separated the two germline ends. CDR3 nucleotides: TGTGCCAGCAGTGAGGCGGAATTCCTCGGGGAAAAACTGTTTTTT. This codes for CASSEAEFLGEKLFF.

Sample share makes this clonotype medium-sized. The V gene is TRBV6-1, the J gene TRBJ2-5; either TRBD1 or TRBD2 may fit D (5 bases each). V shed 9 bases and J shed 8 bases, with 22 bases lying between them. Per germline, CDR1 MNHNS and CDR2 SASEGT. This CDR3 has 14 amino acids. CDR3 loop: CASREFEEGSTQYF. CDR3 sequence (DNA): TGTGCCAGTAGAGAGTTCGAAGAGGGGTCTACCCAGTACTTC.

The gene calls are TRBV11-2 and TRBJ2-5, with D perhaps being TRBD1 or TRBD2 (5 bases each). V was pared by 4 bases and J by 5 bases, with 5 bases between. The CDR3 loop spans 11 amino acids. From germline, CDR1 is SGHAT and CDR2 FQNNGV. CDR3 coding DNA: TGTGCCAGCAGCTGGGGGGAGACCCAGTACTTC. The encoded protein is CASSWGETQYF.

The chain couples TRBV29-1 to TRBJ2-5, with D maybe TRBD1 (5 bases). V was shortened by 2 bases and J by 13 bases, with 5 bases between the two germline ends. The CDR3 sequence is 8 residues long. CDR1 is SQVTM, CDR2 ANQGSEA, per germline. The CDR3 region has the DNA TGCAGCGTTGAACAGGGGTACTTC. Its protein is CSVEQGYF.

This clonotype was counted once. A read error is possible here, since a much larger clone lies one base away. The chain links TRBV7-2 to TRBJ2-7; tentative D call: TRBD1 (5 bases). The CDR3 runs 14 residues. Germline V CDR1 and CDR2: SGHTA, FQGNSA. V gave up 6 bases and J gave up 4 bases, with 16 bases separating them. This chain's CDR3 is CASSFANAGYEQYF. In DNA form, the CDR3 reads TGTGCCAGCAGTTTTGCGAATGCAGGGTACGAGCAGTACTTC. Looking up the rest from reference TRBV7-2 and TRBJ2-7 gives the full variable domain: GAGVSQSPSNKVTEKGKDVELRCDPISGHTALYWYRQSLGQGLEFLIYFQGNSAPDKSGLPSDRFSAERTGGSVSTLTIQRTQQEDSAVYLCASSFANAGYEQYFGPGTRLTVT.

V usage is TRBV25-1 and J usage is TRBJ2-7; a weak D match, TRBD2 (6 bases). CDR3 length: 14 residues. Trimming took 10 bases from V and 0 from J, leaving 16 bases between them. Germline V gene sequence: CDR1 MGHDK, CDR2 SYGVNS. The CDR3 region is CATTGLLSSYEQYF. The DNA of the CDR3 is TGTGCCACCACGGGACTTTTGAGCTCCTACGAGCAGTACTTC.

By share of the sample, this clonotype is medium-sized (0.01 to 0.1%). Here the CDR3 DNA reads TGTGCCAGCAGCCAAGATTTTGGCAGGGGAGACACCGGGGAGCTGTTTTTT. It specifies CASSQDFGRGDTGELFF. The V gene is TRBV3-1, the J gene TRBJ2-2; weak D call: TRBD1 (6 bases). This CDR3 spans 17 amino acids. Germline-derived CDR1 and CDR2 are LGHDT and YNNKEL (reference sequence). Trimming took off 0 bases at V and 3 bases at J, with 14 bases between the two ends.

The chain carries TRBV20-1 and TRBJ1-2; perhaps TRBD1 as D (5 bases). The CDR3 spans 17 residues. The germline gives CDR1 DFQATT, CDR2 SNEGSKA (reference sequence). Trimming removed 0 bases at V and 3 bases at J, with 20 bases between. This CDR3 is CSARDLRAARGDYGYTF. The DNA of the CDR3 is TGCAGTGCTAGAGATCTCCGGGCGGCGAGGGGCGACTATGGCTACACCTTC.

Relative to its sample, this clonotype is medium-sized. The V call is TRBV7-9, the J call TRBJ1-2; D remains unclear. The germline V and J ends were trimmed by 5 bases and 2 bases, with 9 bases remaining between them. The CDR3 sequence is 13 residues long. Germline CDR1 is SEHNR and CDR2 is FQNEAQ (reference sequence). CDR3 nucleotides: TGTGCCAGCAGCCCCTCAGTAAACTATGGCTACACCTTC. This translates into CASSPSVNYGYTF.

V usage is TRBV6-5 and J usage is TRBJ1-4; 8 bases match TRBD1. CDR1 is MNHEY, CDR2 SVGAGI, per germline. After removal of 7 bases from V and 7 bases from J, the junction contained 5 bases not matched to a gene. The CDR3 is 13 amino acids. Here the CDR3 DNA reads TGTGCCAGCAAAGCAGGGGGCGGTGAAAAACTGTTTTTT. Translated, it gives CASKAGGGEKLFF.

In its sample, this clonotype is medium-sized. The chain uses TRBV7-9 and TRBJ2-7; TRBD1 agrees at 10 bases. The CDR3 spans 14 residues. V shed 3 bases and J 2 bases; nucleotides not matched to a gene: 1. The germline V gene encodes CDR1 SEHNR and CDR2 FQNEAQ (reference sequence). The CDR3 region has the DNA TGTGCCAGCAGCTTCGGGACAGGGGCCTACGAGCAGTACTTC. It translates to CASSFGTGAYEQYF.

This clonotype ranks as medium-sized. The chain couples TRBV7-2 to TRBJ1-2; a weak D match, TRBD1 (6 bases). Trimming stripped 0 bases from V and 4 bases from J, with 12 bases between. The germline gives CDR1 SGHTA, CDR2 FQGNSA. This CDR3 is built from 15 residues. CDR3 sequence: CASSLALTGSYGYTF. Written as DNA, the CDR3 is TGTGCCAGCAGCTTAGCGCTTACAGGGAGCTATGGCTACACCTTC.

This clonotype was counted only a few times. This chain links TRBV4-1 with TRBJ2-7, with D possibly TRBD1 on 6 matching bases. The V end lost 4 bases, the J end lost 5 bases, and 18 bases lay between the germline ends. Germline V gene sequence: CDR1 MGHRA, CDR2 YSYEKL. This CDR3 is 15 amino acids long. The CDR3 is CASSRLGTYYHEQYF. In DNA form, the CDR3 reads TGCGCCAGCAGCCGTCTGGGGACATATTACCACGAGCAGTACTTC.

This clonotype rates as large. The V gene is TRBV7-8, the J gene TRBJ2-7; D possibly corresponds to TRBD2 (5 bases). Germline values: CDR1 SGHVS, CDR2 FQNEAQ. Trimming took 4 bases from V and 3 from J, leaving 16 bases between them. CDR3 length: 15 amino acids. CDR3 sequence: CASSSPSQVYYEQYF. The CDR3 bases are TGTGCCAGCAGCTCGCCTAGCCAGGTCTACTACGAGCAGTACTTC.

This chain joins TRBV20-1 and TRBJ1-3, with unresolved D. The ends were cut back, 1 base at V and 4 bases at J, with 11 bases in the middle. CDR3 length: 14 residues. Germline assignment: CDR1 DFQATT and CDR2 SNEGSKA (reference sequence). Written as DNA, the CDR3 is TGCAGTGCTAGAGGCGGACCTTTCGGAAACACCATATATTTT. Translated, it gives CSARGGPFGNTIYF.